The clone carrying this TCR beta chain has just a few counts. The antigen remains unidentified. TCRdb reanalysed the RT-PCR reads using MiXCR and keeps one entry per CDR3 protein. The repertoire holds fewer than 800,000 distinct CDR3 sequences, with about 15% as singletons. This entry is derived from a study of response to subunit inactivated influenza vaccine. Notes on the study in general: There was a suggestion from the authors that each seasonal influenza vaccination recruits few new T cells.

The source material was PBMCs from blood, sampled about 12 days after vaccination. The source of this sequence is a man aged 50 or older who received an inactivated influenza vaccine.

The CDR3 DNA reads TGTGCCAGCAGCCCCCTGACTAGCGGGAGGGAGGGGGAGCTGTTTTTT. This sequence encodes CASSPLTSGREGELFF. The chain combines TRBV9 with TRBJ2-2; 14 bases map to TRBD2. With 4 bases clipped from V and 8 bases from J, the junction kept 7 bases outside the gene matches. Germline CDR1 SGDLS, CDR2 YYNGEE. This CDR3 is 16 amino acids long.